Following are 12 T cell receptor beta chains from one sample sequenced in a study of OX40 agonist ivuxolimab in advanced cancers. Produced via immunoSEQ multiplex PCR; TCRdb's table is partial and in-frame only. The sample carries about 75,000 clones, about 88% recorded once. The source was CD4+ or CD8+ T cells sorted from blood, collected in a trial of the OX40 agonist ivuxolimab. The receptor set was obtained from an adult with an advanced solid tumor such as melanoma, head and neck, liver or kidney cancer.

V gene TRBV6-5 combines with J gene TRBJ1-5; 12 bases match TRBD1. This CDR3 region has 15 residues. J gave up 2 bases and V 5 bases, and 1 base lay outside the gene matches. In germline, CDR1 is MNHEY, CDR2 SVGAGI. DNA of the CDR3: TGTGCCAGCAGTCGGGACAGGGGGCGCAATCAGCCCCAGCATTTT. It translates to CASSRDRGRNQPQHF.

J is TRBJ2-2 and V is TRBV9; D not resolved. V was shortened by 1 base and J by 4 bases, with 8 bases between the two germline ends. The CDR3 is 14 residues long. Germline loops: CDR1 SGDLS, CDR2 YYNGEE. DNA for the CDR3: TGTGCCAGCAGCGTATCATCGGGCACCGGGGAGCTGTTTTTT. Its protein is CASSVSSGTGELFF.

The chain uses TRBV2 and TRBJ1-2, with D tentatively TRBD1 (6 bases). The CDR3 extends over 13 amino acids. V lost 5 bases and J lost 1, with 8 bases in between. Germline V gives CDR1 SNHLY, CDR2 FYNNEI. The CDR3 loop is CASSRTDNYGYTF. The CDR3 DNA reads as TGTGCCAGCAGTCGGACAGATAACTATGGCTACACCTTC.

This chain links TRBV5-1 with TRBJ2-1, with 10 bases aligning to TRBD2. With V trimmed by 1 base and J by 8 bases, 9 bases remained unmatched. Germline loops: CDR1 SGHRS, CDR2 YFSETQ. The length of the CDR3 is 16 residues. CDR3 region: CASSLKREGLYDEQFF. DNA of the CDR3: TGCGCCAGCAGCTTGAAGCGGGAGGGCCTATATGATGAGCAGTTCTTC. The full variable domain, its missing parts supplied by reference TRBV5-1 and TRBJ2-1, is KAGVTQTPRYLIKTRGQQVTLSCSPISGHRSVSWYQQTPGQGLQFLFEYFSETQRNKGNFPGRFSGRQFSNSRSEMNVSTLELGDSALYLCASSLKREGLYDEQFFGPGTRLTVL.

The CDR3 protein is CTSSQEGGGPNTGELFF. The CDR3, as DNA: TGCACCAGCAGCCAAGAAGGGGGGGGACCCAACACCGGGGAGCTGTTTTTT. The chain has TRBV1 and TRBJ2-2; the table's D call, TRBD2, was not checked against the DNA. TRBV1 is a pseudogene. The CDR3 is 17 amino acids.

The J gene is TRBJ2-7, the V gene TRBV10-1, with 8 bases matching TRBD1. The J segment lost 4 bases and the V segment lost 4 bases, leaving 9 bases of the junction unmatched. Germline values: CDR1 WNHNN, CDR2 SYGVQD (reference sequence). The CDR3 loop spans 15 amino acids. The CDR3 DNA is TGCGCCAGCAGTGGCCCAGGGCAGGGGGCATACGAGCAGTACTTC. It translates to CASSGPGQGAYEQYF.

The chain is built from TRBV7-8 and TRBJ1-1, with D possibly TRBD1 on 5 matching bases. Trimming took off 5 bases at V and 2 bases at J, with 15 bases between the two ends. CDR1 is SGHVS, CDR2 FQNEAQ, per germline. The CDR3 is 15 residues long. DNA for the CDR3: TGTGCCAGCAGCCGGGGGGATTGGGGAAACACTGAAGCTTTCTTT. It translates to CASSRGDWGNTEAFF.

The chain combines TRBV6-5 with TRBJ2-7; D perhaps matches TRBD1 (6 bases). Trimming stripped 0 bases from V and 3 bases from J, with 12 bases between. Germline values: CDR1 MNHEY, CDR2 SVGAGI. The CDR3 loop spans 15 amino acids. The CDR3 region has the DNA TGTGCCAGCAGTTACTCAGGGGGTCCCGACTACGAGCAGTACTTC. Its protein product is CASSYSGGPDYEQYF.

Only a few counts were recorded for this clone. The chain carries TRBV7-2 and TRBJ2-2; 9 bases are shared with TRBD2. From germline, CDR1 is SGHTA and CDR2 FQGNSA. The V and J ends lost 3 bases and 2 bases, in that order; junction bases with no gene match: 4. This CDR3 is built from 16 residues. For the CDR3, the DNA is TGTGCCAGCAGCTTGTGGACTAGCGTAAACACCGGGGAGCTGTTTTTT. It specifies CASSLWTSVNTGELFF.

CDR3 coding DNA: TGTGCCAGTAGTATAGTCGAAGACTACAATGAGCAGTTCTTC. Residues: CASSIVEDYNEQFF. This chain connects TRBV19 to TRBJ2-1; no reliable D call. The CDR3 runs to 14 residues. CDR1 LNHDA and CDR2 SQIVND come from the germline V gene (reference sequence). The V gene lost 1 base and the J gene lost 3 bases, with 7 bases spanning the gap.

The chain employs TRBV11-2 and TRBJ1-3; 7 nucleotides align to TRBD1. This CDR3 is built from 18 residues. Looked up from germline, CDR1 is SGHAT and CDR2 is FQNNGV. Germline trimming cut 6 bases from V and 1 base from J; bases unmatched to any gene: 15. This CDR3 reads CASSPLWTSGGSGNTIYF. Here the CDR3 DNA reads TGTGCCAGCAGTCCCCTCTGGACCTCAGGGGGGTCTGGAAACACCATATATTTT.

This chain links TRBV9 with TRBJ1-1; no firm D call. Germline V CDR1 and CDR2: SGDLS, YYNGEE. This CDR3 region has 15 residues. Deletions cut 0 bases from V and 0 bases from J, with 9 bases between. The CDR3 DNA follows: TGTGCCAGCAGCGTAGCTGGGTCGCTGAACACTGAAGCTTTCTTT. Amino acids: CASSVAGSLNTEAFF.